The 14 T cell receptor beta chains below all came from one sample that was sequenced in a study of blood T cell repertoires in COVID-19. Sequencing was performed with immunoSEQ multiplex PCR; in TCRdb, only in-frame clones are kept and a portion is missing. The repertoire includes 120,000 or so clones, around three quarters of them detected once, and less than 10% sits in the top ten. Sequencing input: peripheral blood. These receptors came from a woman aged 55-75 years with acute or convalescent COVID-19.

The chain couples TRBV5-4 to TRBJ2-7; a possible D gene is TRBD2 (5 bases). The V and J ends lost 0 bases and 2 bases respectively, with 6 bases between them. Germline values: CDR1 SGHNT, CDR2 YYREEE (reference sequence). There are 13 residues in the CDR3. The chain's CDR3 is CASSLAGTYEQYF. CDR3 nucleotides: TGTGCCAGCAGCTTGGCCGGGACCTACGAGCAGTACTTC.

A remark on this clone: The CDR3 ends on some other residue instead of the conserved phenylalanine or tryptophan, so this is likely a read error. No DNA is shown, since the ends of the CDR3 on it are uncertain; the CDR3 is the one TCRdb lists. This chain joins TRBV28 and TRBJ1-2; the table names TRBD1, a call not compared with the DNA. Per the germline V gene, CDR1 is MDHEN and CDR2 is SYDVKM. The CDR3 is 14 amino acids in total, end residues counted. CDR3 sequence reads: CASSPPGTGGPATI.

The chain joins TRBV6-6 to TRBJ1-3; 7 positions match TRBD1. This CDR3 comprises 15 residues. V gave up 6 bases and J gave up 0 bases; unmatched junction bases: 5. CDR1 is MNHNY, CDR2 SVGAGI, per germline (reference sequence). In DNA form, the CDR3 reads TGTGCCAGCAGCTTAACAGGGGTCTCTGGAAACACCATATATTTT. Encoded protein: CASSLTGVSGNTIYF.

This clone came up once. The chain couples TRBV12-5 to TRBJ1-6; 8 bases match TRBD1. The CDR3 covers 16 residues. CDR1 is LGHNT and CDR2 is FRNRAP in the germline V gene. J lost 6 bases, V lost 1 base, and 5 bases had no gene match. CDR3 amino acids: CASGLGTGRSNSPLHF. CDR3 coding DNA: TGTGCTAGTGGTTTGGGGACAGGGAGGAGTAATTCACCCCTCCACTTT.

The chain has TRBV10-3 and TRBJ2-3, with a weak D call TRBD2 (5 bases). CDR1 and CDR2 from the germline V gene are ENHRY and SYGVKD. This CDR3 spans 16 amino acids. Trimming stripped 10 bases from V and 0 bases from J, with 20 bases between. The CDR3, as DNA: TGTGCCACCACTCACCGGGGTGGGAACAGCACAGATACGCAGTATTTT. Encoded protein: CATTHRGGNSTDTQYF.

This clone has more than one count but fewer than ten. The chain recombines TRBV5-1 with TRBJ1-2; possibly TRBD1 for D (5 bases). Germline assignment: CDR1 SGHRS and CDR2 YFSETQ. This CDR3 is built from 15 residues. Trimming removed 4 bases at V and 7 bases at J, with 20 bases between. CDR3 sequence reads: CASSGAAGAGSGYTF. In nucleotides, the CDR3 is TGCGCCAGCAGCGGGGCAGCTGGTGCCGGGAGTGGCTACACCTTC.

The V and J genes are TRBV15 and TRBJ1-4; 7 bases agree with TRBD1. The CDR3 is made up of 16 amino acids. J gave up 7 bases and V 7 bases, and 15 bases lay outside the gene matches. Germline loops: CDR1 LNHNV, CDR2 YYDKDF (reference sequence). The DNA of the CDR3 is TGTGCCACCACCTTTTCCCCTAGACAGGGCACTGAAAAACTGTTTTTT. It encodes CATTFSPRQGTEKLFF.

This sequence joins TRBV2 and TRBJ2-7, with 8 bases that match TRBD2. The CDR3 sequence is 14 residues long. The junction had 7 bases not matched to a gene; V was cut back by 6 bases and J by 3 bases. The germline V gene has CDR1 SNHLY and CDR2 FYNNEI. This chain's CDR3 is CASRAVAGRYEQYF. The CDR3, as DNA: TGTGCCAGCAGAGCGGTAGCGGGGCGCTACGAGCAGTACTTC.

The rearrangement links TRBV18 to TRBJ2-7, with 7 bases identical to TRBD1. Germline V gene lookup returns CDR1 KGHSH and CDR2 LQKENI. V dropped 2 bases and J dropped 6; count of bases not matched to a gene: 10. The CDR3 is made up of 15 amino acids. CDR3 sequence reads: CASSPYEGASSEQYF. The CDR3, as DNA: TGTGCCAGCTCACCATACGAGGGGGCCTCAAGCGAGCAGTACTTC.

Here the CDR3 reads CASSPRRGARADTQYF. In DNA form, the CDR3 reads TGCGCCAGCAGCCCTCGCCGGGGGGCCAGGGCAGATACGCAGTATTTT. The chain recombines TRBV5-1 with TRBJ2-3; D is possibly TRBD2 (7 bases). Trimming removed 4 bases at V and 4 bases at J, with 19 bases between. Germline loops: CDR1 SGHRS, CDR2 YFSETQ. This CDR3 has 16 residues. Filled out from reference TRBV5-1 and TRBJ2-3, the complete variable domain reads KAGVTQTPRYLIKTRGQQVTLSCSPISGHRSVSWYQQTPGQGLQFLFEYFSETQRNKGNFPGRFSGRQFSNSRSEMNVSTLELGDSALYLCASSPRRGARADTQYFGPGTRLTVL.

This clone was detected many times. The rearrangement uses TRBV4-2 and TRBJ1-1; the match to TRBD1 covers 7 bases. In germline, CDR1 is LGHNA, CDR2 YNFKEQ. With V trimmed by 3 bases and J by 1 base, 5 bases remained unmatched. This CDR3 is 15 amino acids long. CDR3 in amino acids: CASSQRGLGNTEAFF. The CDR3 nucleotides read TGTGCCAGCAGCCAGAGGGGGCTGGGGAACACTGAAGCTTTCTTT.

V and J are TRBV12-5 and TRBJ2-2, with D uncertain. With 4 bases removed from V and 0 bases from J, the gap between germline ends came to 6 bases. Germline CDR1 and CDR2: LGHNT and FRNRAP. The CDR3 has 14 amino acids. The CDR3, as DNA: TGTGCTAGTGGTTCAACATCGAACACCGGGGAGCTGTTTTTT. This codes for CASGSTSNTGELFF.

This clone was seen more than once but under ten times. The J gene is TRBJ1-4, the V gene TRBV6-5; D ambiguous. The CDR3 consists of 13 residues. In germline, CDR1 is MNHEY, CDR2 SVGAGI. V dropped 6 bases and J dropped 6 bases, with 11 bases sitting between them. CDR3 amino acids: CASRHEVDEKLFF. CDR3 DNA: TGTGCCAGCAGACACGAGGTCGATGAAAAACTGTTTTTT.

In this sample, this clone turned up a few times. The CDR3 here is CASFENRGLSGNTIYF. DNA of the CDR3: TGTGCCAGCTTCGAGAACAGGGGTCTCTCTGGAAACACCATATATTTT. The rearrangement joins TRBV18 to TRBJ1-3; the match to TRBD1 covers 7 bases. The CDR3 length is 16 residues. J lost 0 bases, V lost 7 bases, and 9 bases had no gene match. The germline gives CDR1 KGHSH, CDR2 LQKENI.